This entry features one TCR beta chain sequence. Germline V lookup: CDR1 SGHRS, CDR2 YFSETQ. CDR3 size: 15 residues. V lost 0 bases, J lost 5 bases, and 5 bases stayed unmatched. This specimen comes from a study of T cells in localized non-small cell lung cancer. Libraries were prepared by immunoSEQ multiplex PCR; TCRdb keeps only in-frame clonotypes and omits some of them. The sample shows 25,000 to 40,000 clones, about four fifths of them seen only once. The sample in question was peripheral blood, obtained before any cancer treatment. This chain joins TRBV5-1 and TRBJ1-1; 9 bases map to TRBD1. This clonotype was sampled from a male donor aged 60 or over with stage III squamous cell lung carcinoma. CDR3 protein: CASSLGGQGDTEAFF. Here the CDR3 DNA reads TGCGCCAGCAGCTTGGGGGGACAGGGAGATACTGAAGCTTTCTTT. The whole variable domain, remainder taken from reference TRBV5-1 and TRBJ1-1, is KAGVTQTPRYLIKTRGQQVTLSCSPISGHRSVSWYQQTPGQGLQFLFEYFSETQRNKGNFPGRFSGRQFSNSRSEMNVSTLELGDSALYLCASSLGGQGDTEAFFGQGTRLTVV.